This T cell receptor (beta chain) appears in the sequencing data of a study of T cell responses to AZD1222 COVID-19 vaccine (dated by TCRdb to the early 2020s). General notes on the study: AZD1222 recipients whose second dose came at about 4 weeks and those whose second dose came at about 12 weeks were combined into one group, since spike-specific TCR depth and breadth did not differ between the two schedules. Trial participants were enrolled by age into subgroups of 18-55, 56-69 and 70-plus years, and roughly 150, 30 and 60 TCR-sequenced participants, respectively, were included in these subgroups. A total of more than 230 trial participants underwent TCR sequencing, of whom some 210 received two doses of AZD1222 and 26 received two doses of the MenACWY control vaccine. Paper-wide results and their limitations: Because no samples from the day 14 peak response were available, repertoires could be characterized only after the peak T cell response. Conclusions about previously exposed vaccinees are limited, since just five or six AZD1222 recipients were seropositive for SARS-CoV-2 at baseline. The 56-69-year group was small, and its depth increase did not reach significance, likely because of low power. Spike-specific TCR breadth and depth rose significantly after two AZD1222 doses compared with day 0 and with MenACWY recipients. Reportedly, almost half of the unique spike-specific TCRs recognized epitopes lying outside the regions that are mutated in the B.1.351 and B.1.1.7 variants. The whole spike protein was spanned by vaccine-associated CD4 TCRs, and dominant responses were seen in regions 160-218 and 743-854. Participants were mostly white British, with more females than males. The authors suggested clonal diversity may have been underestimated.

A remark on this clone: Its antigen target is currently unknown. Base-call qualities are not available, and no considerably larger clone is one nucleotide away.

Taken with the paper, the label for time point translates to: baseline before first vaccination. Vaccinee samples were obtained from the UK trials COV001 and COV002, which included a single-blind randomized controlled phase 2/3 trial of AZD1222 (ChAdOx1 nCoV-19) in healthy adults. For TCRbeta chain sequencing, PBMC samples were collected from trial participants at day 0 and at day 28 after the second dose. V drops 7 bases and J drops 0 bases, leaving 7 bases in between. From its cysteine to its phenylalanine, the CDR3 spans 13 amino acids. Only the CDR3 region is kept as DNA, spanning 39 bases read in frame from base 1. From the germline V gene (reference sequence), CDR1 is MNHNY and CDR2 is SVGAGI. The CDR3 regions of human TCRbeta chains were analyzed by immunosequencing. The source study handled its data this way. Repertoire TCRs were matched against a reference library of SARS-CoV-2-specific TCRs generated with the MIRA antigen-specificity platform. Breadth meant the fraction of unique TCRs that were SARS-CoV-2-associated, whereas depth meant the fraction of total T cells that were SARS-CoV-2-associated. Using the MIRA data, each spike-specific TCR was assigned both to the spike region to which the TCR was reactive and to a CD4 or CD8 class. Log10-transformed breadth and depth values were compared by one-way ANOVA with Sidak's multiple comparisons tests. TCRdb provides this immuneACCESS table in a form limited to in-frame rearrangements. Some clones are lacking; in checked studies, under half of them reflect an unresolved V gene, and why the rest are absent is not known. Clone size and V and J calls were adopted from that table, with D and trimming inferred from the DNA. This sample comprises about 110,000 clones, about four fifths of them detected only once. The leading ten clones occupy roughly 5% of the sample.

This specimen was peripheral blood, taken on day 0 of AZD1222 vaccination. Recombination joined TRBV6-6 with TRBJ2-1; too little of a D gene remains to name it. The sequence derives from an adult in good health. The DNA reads TGTGCCAGCACCCCCAGCTCCTACAATGAGCAGTTCTTC. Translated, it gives CASTPSSYNEQFF.